These 8 T cell receptor beta chains originate from one sample sequenced in a study of shared clonotypes between healthy human individuals. Generated by immunoSEQ multiplex PCR, the TCRdb table keeps only in-frame clones and is missing some. The sample carries millions of clones, approximately 95% recorded once. Input material: naive CD4+ T cells from PBMCs. Subset denoted: CD45RA+ positively selected. These TCRs come from a man aged 18 to 29 in good health. Some clones in this sample may be carry-over from other donors' samples.

The chain uses TRBV18 and TRBJ1-4; tentatively, D is TRBD1 (6 bases). The V end was cut by 5 bases, the J end by 4 bases, with 17 bases between. Germline V lookup: CDR1 KGHSH, CDR2 LQKENI. This CDR3 is built from 16 residues. CDR3: CASSFRTAESNEKLFF. In DNA form, the CDR3 reads TGTGCCAGCTCATTTCGGACAGCAGAGAGTAATGAAAAACTGTTTTTT.

V and J are TRBV7-2 and TRBJ2-1; TRBD2 aligns across 10 bases. This CDR3 comprises 15 residues. V shed 1 base, J shed 6 bases, and the junction held 3 bases outside the gene matches. Germline-derived CDR1 and CDR2 are SGHTA and FQGNSA. CDR3: CASSLGASGSNEQFF. The DNA of the CDR3 is TGTGCCAGCAGCTTAGGGGCTAGCGGGAGCAATGAGCAGTTCTTC.

V is TRBV7-2 and J is TRBJ1-3, with TRBD1 matching over 9 bases. V dropped 3 bases and J dropped 3; count of bases not matched to a gene: 9. Germline CDR1 SGHTA, CDR2 FQGNSA. This CDR3 comprises 17 residues. CDR3 sequence: CASSLDRGRPRGNTIYF. The CDR3 region has the DNA TGTGCCAGCAGCTTGGACAGGGGTCGCCCTCGTGGAAACACCATATATTTT. Full variable domain (outside the CDR3, taken from reference TRBV7-2 and TRBJ1-3): GAGVSQSPSNKVTEKGKDVELRCDPISGHTALYWYRQSLGQGLEFLIYFQGNSAPDKSGLPSDRFSAERTGGSVSTLTIQRTQQEDSAVYLCASSLDRGRPRGNTIYFGEGSWLTVV.

The rearrangement joins TRBV11-1 to TRBJ2-7, with 9 bases lining up with TRBD1. The germline V gene has CDR1 SGHAT and CDR2 FQDESV (reference sequence). CDR3 length: 15 amino acids. Trimming cost V 4 bases and J 2 bases; bases outside gene matches: 6. The chain's CDR3 is CASSSLDRGTYEQYF. CDR3 DNA: TGTGCCAGCAGCTCCCTGGACAGGGGTACCTACGAGCAGTACTTC.

The V call is TRBV5-1, the J call TRBJ2-7; 9 positions match TRBD1. The germline CDR1 and CDR2 sequences are SGHRS and YFSETQ. The CDR3 spans 14 residues. With V trimmed by 4 bases and J by 5 bases, 7 bases remained unmatched. CDR3 loop: CASSPGQGKHEQYF. CDR3 sequence (DNA): TGCGCCAGCAGCCCGGGACAGGGAAAACACGAGCAGTACTTC.

The chain has TRBV6-4 and TRBJ2-1; D is undetermined. Germline V gene lookup returns CDR1 MRHNA and CDR2 SNTAGT. V was clipped by 5 bases and J by 4 bases, with 9 bases between them. This CDR3 comprises 13 residues. DNA of the CDR3: TGTGCCAGCAGTAAACTACCTTACAATGAGCAGTTCTTC. Translating it yields CASSKLPYNEQFF.

The V gene is TRBV6-1, the J gene TRBJ2-7; 12 nucleotides align to TRBD2. This CDR3 is built from 16 residues. CDR1 MNHNS and CDR2 SASEGT come from the germline V gene. V shed 1 base and J 8 bases; nucleotides not matched to a gene: 9. The CDR3 coding sequence is TGTGCCAGCAGTGAAGTGTGGACTAGCGGGATCGTGAAGCAGTACTTC. This translates into CASSEVWTSGIVKQYF.

This rearrangement joins TRBV10-3 to TRBJ1-2, with D tentatively TRBD1 (6 bases). The CDR3 totals 15 residues. Trimming shortened V by 10 bases and J by 6 bases, and 24 bases separated the two germline ends. Per germline, CDR1 ENHRY and CDR2 SYGVKD. The CDR3 spells CATNPGQGKTDGYTF. CDR3 DNA: TGTGCCACCAACCCGGGGCAGGGGAAAACGGATGGCTACACCTTC.